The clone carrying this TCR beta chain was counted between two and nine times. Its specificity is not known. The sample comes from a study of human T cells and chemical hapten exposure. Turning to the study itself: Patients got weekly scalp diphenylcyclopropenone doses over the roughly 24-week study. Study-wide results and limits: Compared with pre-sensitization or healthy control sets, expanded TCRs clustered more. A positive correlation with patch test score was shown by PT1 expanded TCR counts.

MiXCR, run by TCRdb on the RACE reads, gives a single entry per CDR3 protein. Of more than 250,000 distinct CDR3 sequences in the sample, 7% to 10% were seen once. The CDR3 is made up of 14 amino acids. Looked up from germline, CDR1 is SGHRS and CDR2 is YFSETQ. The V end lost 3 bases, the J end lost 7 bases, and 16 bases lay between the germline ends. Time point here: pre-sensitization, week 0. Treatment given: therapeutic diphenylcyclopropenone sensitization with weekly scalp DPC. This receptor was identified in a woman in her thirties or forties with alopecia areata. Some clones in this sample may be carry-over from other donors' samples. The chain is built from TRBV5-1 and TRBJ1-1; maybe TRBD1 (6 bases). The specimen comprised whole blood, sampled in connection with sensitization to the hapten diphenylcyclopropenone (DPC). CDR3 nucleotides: TGCGCCAGCAGCTCCGGGGGCCGGGAACGTGAAGCTTTCTTT. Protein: CASSSGGREREAFF.